These 21 T cell receptor beta chains were all obtained from the same sample, sequenced in a study of cytomegalovirus exposure and HLA in healthy donors. 60 Vbeta and 13 Jbeta primers were used in PCR. Assay: immunoSEQ multiplex PCR; the TCRdb copy retains only in-frame clones and omits some. The data show roughly 150,000 clones, roughly 75% seen once. The sequenced sample consisted of PBMCs. The receptor source for this set is a man aged 18 to 29 in good health and CMV-seropositive.

The rearrangement joins TRBV28 to TRBJ1-5, with TRBD1 matching over 7 bases. In germline, CDR1 is MDHEN, CDR2 SYDVKM. The junction had 7 bases not matched to a gene; V was cut back by 6 bases and J by 2 bases. This CDR3 contains 15 residues. The chain's CDR3 is CASRPSTGGNQPQHF. CDR3 sequence (DNA): TGTGCCAGCAGACCAAGCACAGGGGGCAATCAGCCCCAGCATTTT.

The V gene is TRBV19, the J gene TRBJ2-1; D might be TRBD1 (5 bases). Germline V gene data show CDR1 as LNHDA and CDR2 as SQIVND (reference sequence). Trimming removed 7 bases from V and 0 bases from J, with 10 bases in between. This CDR3 region has 14 residues. This CDR3 reads CASKDTSSYNEQFF. The DNA for the CDR3 is TGTGCCAGTAAGGACACAAGCTCCTACAATGAGCAGTTCTTC.

J is TRBJ1-2 and V is TRBV2; D is possibly TRBD1 (5 bases). Trimming pared 3 bases from V and 5 bases from J, leaving 16 bases between. The germline CDR1 and CDR2 sequences are SNHLY and FYNNEI. This CDR3 is built from 15 residues. CDR3 loop: CASSERPLRGYGYTF. The CDR3 coding sequence is TGTGCCAGCAGTGAGCGGCCACTTCGGGGGTATGGCTACACCTTC. The full variable domain, with the rest looked up from reference TRBV2 and TRBJ1-2, is EPEVTQTPSHQVTQMGQEVILRCVPISNHLYFYWYRQILGQKVEFLVSFYNNEISEKSEIFDDQFSVERPDGSNFTLKIRSTKLEDSAMYFCASSERPLRGYGYTFGSGTRLTVV.

J is TRBJ2-7 and V is TRBV5-1; 13 bases match TRBD2. The CDR3 consists of 16 residues. V shed 1 base, J shed 2 bases, and the junction held 3 bases outside the gene matches. CDR1 is SGHRS and CDR2 is YFSETQ in the germline V gene. The CDR3 DNA follows: TGCGCCAGCAGCTTGAGAACTAGCGGGAGGGCCTACGAGCAGTACTTC. It yields the protein CASSLRTSGRAYEQYF.

The sample holds a few counts of this clone. V is TRBV2 and J is TRBJ2-1, with 11 bases identical to TRBD2. Germline V lookup: CDR1 SNHLY, CDR2 FYNNEI. The CDR3 length is 14 residues. The V and J ends lost 4 bases and 12 bases, in that order; junction bases with no gene match: 8. CDR3 DNA sequence: TGTGCCAGCAGTGGGACTAGCGGGCGTCCGGGGCAGTTCTTC. Its protein product is CASSGTSGRPGQFF.

With respect to this clone: Other DNA sequences in this sample translate to the same CDR3. As DNA, the CDR3 is TGCGCCAGCAGCCAGGGGACAGAAGAGACCCAGTACTTC. It encodes CASSQGTEETQYF. The chain links TRBV4-1 to TRBJ2-5, with 7 nucleotides matching TRBD1. Trimming removed 3 bases from V and 3 bases from J; junction bases left unmatched: 1. Germline CDR1 MGHRA, CDR2 YSYEKL. This CDR3 has 13 amino acids.

This clone was found once. The chain combines TRBV15 with TRBJ2-2, with D maybe TRBD1 (5 bases). Germline V gene lookup returns CDR1 LNHNV and CDR2 YYDKDF (reference sequence). The CDR3 contains 15 residues. The V end was cut by 1 base, the J end by 0 bases, with 6 bases between. The CDR3 coding sequence is TGTGCCACCAGCAGAGGGACAACGAACACCGGGGAGCTGTTTTTT. Amino acids: CATSRGTTNTGELFF.

The chain combines TRBV28 with TRBJ1-2, with a possible D match to TRBD1 (6 bases). Germline CDR1 and CDR2: MDHEN and SYDVKM. V was shortened by 4 bases and J by 6 bases, with 18 bases between the two germline ends. The CDR3 is 15 amino acids. The CDR3 nucleotides read TGTGCCAGCAGTTCAAGGACAGAAAAAAAGGATGGCTACACCTTC. Encoded protein: CASSSRTEKKDGYTF.

V gene TRBV19 combines with J gene TRBJ1-5; TRBD1 matches at 7 bases. The germline V gene encodes CDR1 LNHDA and CDR2 SQIVND (reference sequence). After removal of 4 bases from V and 4 bases from J, the junction contained 7 bases not matched to a gene. CDR3 length: 15 residues. CDR3: CASSTGGGLNQPQHF. The CDR3 nucleotides read TGTGCCAGTAGTACTGGAGGGGGCCTTAATCAGCCCCAGCATTTT.

V usage is TRBV5-8 and J usage is TRBJ1-2; D ambiguous. CDR3 length: 15 amino acids. The ends were cut back, 0 bases at V and 1 base at J, with 10 bases in the middle. The germline V gene encodes CDR1 SGHTS and CDR2 YDEGEE. The CDR3 region has the DNA TGTGCCAGCAGCTTGGCAAGGAGAATTAACTATGGCTACACCTTC. This codes for CASSLARRINYGYTF.

In its sample, this clone was seen once. The CDR3 protein is CASSSRTSGTYEQYF. CDR3 bases: TGTGCCAGCAGTTCCCGGACTAGCGGGACCTACGAGCAGTACTTC. The rearrangement uses TRBV27 and TRBJ2-7, with 12 nucleotides matching TRBD2. Looked up from germline, CDR1 is MNHEY and CDR2 is SMNVEV (reference sequence). The J segment lost 2 bases and the V segment lost 4 bases, leaving 3 bases of the junction unmatched. This CDR3 is built from 15 residues.

This clone was seen a few times. The gene calls are TRBV15 and TRBJ2-4; D is uncertain. The germline CDR1 and CDR2 sequences are LNHNV and YYDKDF (reference sequence). The CDR3 has 18 amino acids. V was trimmed by 3 bases and J by 0 bases, leaving 18 bases between them. CDR3 residues: CATSSLLTASLAKNIQYF. DNA for the CDR3: TGTGCCACCAGCAGTTTACTAACGGCTTCGCTAGCCAAAAACATTCAGTACTTC. Complete variable domain (other parts from reference TRBV15 and TRBJ2-4): DAMVIQNPRYQVTQFGKPVTLSCSQTLNHNVMYWYQQKSSQAPKLLFHYYDKDFNNEADTPDNFQSRRPNTSFCFLDIRSPGLGDTAMYLCATSSLLTASLAKNIQYFGAGTRLSVL.

The V gene is TRBV6-5, the J gene TRBJ2-5; D might be TRBD1 (5 bases). V shed 6 bases and J shed 6 bases, with 17 bases lying between them. The germline gives CDR1 MNHEY, CDR2 SVGAGI. This CDR3 contains 14 residues. For the CDR3, the DNA is TGTGCCAGCAGACCCGACAGACAAGTTAAGACCCAGTACTTC. Its translation: CASRPDRQVKTQYF.

This sequence joins TRBV5-8 and TRBJ2-3; D not resolved. The germline V gene has CDR1 SGHTS and CDR2 YDEGEE. The CDR3 covers 14 residues. V dropped 0 bases and J dropped 0 bases, with 5 bases sitting between them. CDR3 sequence (DNA): TGTGCCAGCAGCTTGGTCCCTAGCACAGATACGCAGTATTTT. Protein sequence: CASSLVPSTDTQYF.

The J gene is TRBJ1-4, the V gene TRBV19, with D perhaps TRBD1 (6 bases). Germline loops: CDR1 LNHDA, CDR2 SQIVND (reference sequence). The CDR3 runs to 14 residues. Trimming stripped 3 bases from V and 5 bases from J, with 10 bases between. Written as DNA, the CDR3 is TGTGCCAGTAGTATGGGGGCAAACAATGAAAAACTGTTTTTT. Amino acid sequence: CASSMGANNEKLFF.

V gene TRBV28 combines with J gene TRBJ2-1, with 14 bases identical to TRBD2. CDR1 is MDHEN and CDR2 is SYDVKM in the germline V gene. V was pared by 5 bases and J by 9 bases, with 9 bases of the junction left unmatched. CDR3 size: 16 residues. CDR3 DNA sequence: TGTGCCAGCAGTGCCGCCGGGACTAGCGGGAGAGGTGAGCAGTTCTTC. Translated: CASSAAGTSGRGEQFF.

This chain joins TRBV4-1 and TRBJ2-1; no firm D call. V dropped 2 bases and J dropped 2 bases, with 13 bases sitting between them. The germline gives CDR1 MGHRA, CDR2 YSYEKL. This CDR3 has 16 amino acids. CDR3 in amino acids: CASSQPSSLPYNEQFF. DNA for the CDR3: TGCGCCAGCAGCCAACCCAGTTCTTTACCCTACAATGAGCAGTTCTTC.

The chain recombines TRBV15 with TRBJ2-7, with 7 bases matching TRBD2. The CDR3 is 14 amino acids. With V trimmed by 4 bases and J by 2 bases, 5 bases remained unmatched. Germline values: CDR1 LNHNV, CDR2 YYDKDF (reference sequence). This chain's CDR3 is CATSKLAPAYEQYF. For the CDR3, the DNA is TGTGCCACCAGCAAACTAGCGCCGGCCTACGAGCAGTACTTC.

V usage is TRBV6-6 and J usage is TRBJ1-1, with D unclear. Trimming stripped 2 bases from V and 0 bases from J, with 10 bases between. CDR1 is MNHNY, CDR2 SVGAGI, per germline (reference sequence). The CDR3 runs to 15 residues. The CDR3 sequence: CASSYGQSMNTEAFF. CDR3 DNA sequence: TGTGCCAGCAGTTACGGGCAGAGCATGAACACTGAAGCTTTCTTT.

The J gene is TRBJ2-7, the V gene TRBV19; D possibly corresponds to TRBD1 (5 bases). Germline V CDR1 and CDR2: LNHDA, SQIVND (reference sequence). V lost 0 bases, J lost 2 bases, and 11 bases lay in between. This CDR3 is built from 15 residues. CDR3 protein: CASSIDFRATYEQYF. CDR3 nucleotides: TGTGCCAGTAGTATAGATTTCAGGGCTACCTACGAGCAGTACTTC.

This chain joins TRBV27 and TRBJ1-1; D call uncertain. The CDR3 consists of 12 residues. In germline, CDR1 is MNHEY, CDR2 SMNVEV (reference sequence). Deletions cut 3 bases from V and 8 bases from J, with 10 bases between. CDR3 in DNA: TGTGCCAGCAGTTTTGAGGGTAGGGAAGCTTTCTTT. Protein sequence: CASSFEGREAFF.